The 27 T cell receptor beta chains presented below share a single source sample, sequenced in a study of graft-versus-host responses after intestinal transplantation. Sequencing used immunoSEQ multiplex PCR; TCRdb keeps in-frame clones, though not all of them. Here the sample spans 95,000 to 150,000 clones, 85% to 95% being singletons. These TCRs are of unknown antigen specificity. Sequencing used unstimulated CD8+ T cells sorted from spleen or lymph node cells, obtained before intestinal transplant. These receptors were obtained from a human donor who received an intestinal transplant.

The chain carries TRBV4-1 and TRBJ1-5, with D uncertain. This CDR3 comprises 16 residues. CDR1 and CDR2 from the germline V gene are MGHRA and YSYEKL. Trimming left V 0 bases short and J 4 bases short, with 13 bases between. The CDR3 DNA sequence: TGCGCCAGCAGCCAAGAGAGAGGGTTGCGTAATCAGCCCCAGCATTTT. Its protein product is CASSQERGLRNQPQHF.

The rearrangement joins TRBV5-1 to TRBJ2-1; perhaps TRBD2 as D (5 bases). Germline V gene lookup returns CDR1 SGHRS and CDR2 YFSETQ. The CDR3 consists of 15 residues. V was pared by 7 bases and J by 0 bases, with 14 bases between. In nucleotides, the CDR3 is TGCGCCAGCTCTTTTGAGCGGCCCTCCTACAATGAGCAGTTCTTC. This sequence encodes CASSFERPSYNEQFF.

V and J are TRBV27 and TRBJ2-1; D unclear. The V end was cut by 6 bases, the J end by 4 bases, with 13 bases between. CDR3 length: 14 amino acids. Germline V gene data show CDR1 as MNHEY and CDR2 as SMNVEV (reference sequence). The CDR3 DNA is TGTGCCAGCAGCCCCCGCACACCATACAATGAGCAGTTCTTC. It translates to CASSPRTPYNEQFF.

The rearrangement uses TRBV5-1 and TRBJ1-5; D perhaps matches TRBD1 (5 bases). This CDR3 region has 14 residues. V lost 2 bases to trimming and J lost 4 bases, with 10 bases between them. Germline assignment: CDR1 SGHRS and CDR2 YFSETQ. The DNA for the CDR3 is TGCGCCAGCAGCTTAGGGCCAGGGAATCAGCCCCAGCATTTT. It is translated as CASSLGPGNQPQHF.

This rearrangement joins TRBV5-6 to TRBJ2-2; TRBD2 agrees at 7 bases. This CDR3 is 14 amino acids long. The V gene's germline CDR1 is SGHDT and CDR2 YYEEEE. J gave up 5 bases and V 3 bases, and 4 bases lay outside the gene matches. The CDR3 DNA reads TGTGCCAGCAGCTCGGGGGGAGGGACCGGGGAGCTGTTTTTT. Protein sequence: CASSSGGGTGELFF.

Written as DNA, the CDR3 is TGTGCCAGCAGACTCTTAGTAGGGGCGACTGAAGCTTTCTTT. This gives the protein CASRLLVGATEAFF. The gene calls are TRBV7-9 and TRBJ1-1, with D possibly being TRBD1 (5 bases). The germline V gene has CDR1 SEHNR and CDR2 FQNEAQ (reference sequence). The CDR3 consists of 14 residues. Between the trimmed V and J ends, which lost 6 bases and 5 bases, there was a span of 16 bases.

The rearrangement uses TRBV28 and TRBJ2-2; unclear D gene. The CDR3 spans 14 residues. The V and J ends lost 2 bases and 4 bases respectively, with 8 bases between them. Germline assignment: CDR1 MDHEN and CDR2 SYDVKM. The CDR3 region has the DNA TGTGCCAGCAGTTTAATCGTCCCCACCGGGGAGCTGTTTTTT. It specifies CASSLIVPTGELFF. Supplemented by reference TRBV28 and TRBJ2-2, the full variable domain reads DVKVTQSSRYLVKRTGEKVFLECVQDMDHENMFWYRQDPGLGLRLIYFSYDVKMKEKGDIPEGYSVSREKKERFSLILESASTNQTSMYLCASSLIVPTGELFFGEGSRLTVL.

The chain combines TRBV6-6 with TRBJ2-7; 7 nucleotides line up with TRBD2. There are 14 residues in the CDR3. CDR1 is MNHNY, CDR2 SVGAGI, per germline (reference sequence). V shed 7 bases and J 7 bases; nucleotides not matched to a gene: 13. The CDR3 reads CASKISSGAGEQYF. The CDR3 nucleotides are TGTGCCAGCAAAATCTCTAGCGGAGCGGGAGAGCAGTACTTC.

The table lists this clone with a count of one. The CDR3 here is CASSGGTGEDEQYF. In DNA form, the CDR3 reads TGTGCCAGCAGCGGAGGGACAGGGGAGGACGAGCAGTACTTC. This sequence joins TRBV5-6 and TRBJ2-7; 10 nucleotides align to TRBD1. Germline CDR1 reads SGHDT; CDR2 reads YYEEEE. The CDR3 is 14 residues long. V lost 4 bases and J lost 5; bases outside the gene matches: 6.

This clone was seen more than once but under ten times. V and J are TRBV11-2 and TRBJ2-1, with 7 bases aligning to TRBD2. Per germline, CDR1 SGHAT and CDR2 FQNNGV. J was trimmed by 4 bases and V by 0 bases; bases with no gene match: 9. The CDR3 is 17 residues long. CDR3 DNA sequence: TGTGCCAGCAGCTTAGATCCTCGGGGAGGGGCATACAATGAGCAGTTCTTC. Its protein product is CASSLDPRGGAYNEQFF.

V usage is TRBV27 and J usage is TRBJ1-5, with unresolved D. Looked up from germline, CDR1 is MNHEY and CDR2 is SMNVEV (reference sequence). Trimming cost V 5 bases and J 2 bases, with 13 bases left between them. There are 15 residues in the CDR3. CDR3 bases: TGTGCCAGCAGTGGCCACCCCGGGGGCAATCAGCCCCAGCATTTT. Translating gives CASSGHPGGNQPQHF.

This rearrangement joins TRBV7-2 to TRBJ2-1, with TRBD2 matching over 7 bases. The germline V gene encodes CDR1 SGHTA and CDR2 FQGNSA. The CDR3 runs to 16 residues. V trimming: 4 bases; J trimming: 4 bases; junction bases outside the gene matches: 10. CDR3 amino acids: CASSSKSGTIYNEQFF. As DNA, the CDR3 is TGTGCCAGCAGCTCCAAGAGCGGGACCATATACAATGAGCAGTTCTTC. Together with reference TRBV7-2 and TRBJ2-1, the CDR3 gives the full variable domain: GAGVSQSPSNKVTEKGKDVELRCDPISGHTALYWYRQSLGQGLEFLIYFQGNSAPDKSGLPSDRFSAERTGGSVSTLTIQRTQQEDSAVYLCASSSKSGTIYNEQFFGPGTRLTVL.

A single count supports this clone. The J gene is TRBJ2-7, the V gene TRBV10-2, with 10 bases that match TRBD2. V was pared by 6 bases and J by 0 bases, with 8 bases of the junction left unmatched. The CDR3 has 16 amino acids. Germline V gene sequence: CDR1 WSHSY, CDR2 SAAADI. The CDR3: CASRASGSHLSYEQYF. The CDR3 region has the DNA TGCGCCAGCAGGGCTAGCGGGAGTCACCTCTCCTACGAGCAGTACTTC.

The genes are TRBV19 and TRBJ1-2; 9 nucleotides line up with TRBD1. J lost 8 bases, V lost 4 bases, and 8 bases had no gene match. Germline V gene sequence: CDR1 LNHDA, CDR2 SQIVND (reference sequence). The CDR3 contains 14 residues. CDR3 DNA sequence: TGTGCCAGTAGTACGAAGACAGGGGGAGGGGGCTACACCTTC. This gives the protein CASSTKTGGGGYTF.

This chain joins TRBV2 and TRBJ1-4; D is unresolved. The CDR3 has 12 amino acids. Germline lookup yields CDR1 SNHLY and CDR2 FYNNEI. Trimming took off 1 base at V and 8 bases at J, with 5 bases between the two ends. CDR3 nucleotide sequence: TGTGCCAGCAGTGAAGGTGGAGAAAAACTGTTTTTT. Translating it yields CASSEGGEKLFF.

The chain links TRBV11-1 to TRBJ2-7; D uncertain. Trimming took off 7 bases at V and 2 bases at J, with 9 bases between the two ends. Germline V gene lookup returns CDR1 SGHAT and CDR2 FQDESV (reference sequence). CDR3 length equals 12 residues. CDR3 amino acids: CASTSATYEQYF. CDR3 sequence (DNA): TGTGCCAGCACCTCCGCCACCTACGAGCAGTACTTC. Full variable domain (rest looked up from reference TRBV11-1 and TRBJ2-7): EAEVAQSPRYKITEKSQAVAFWCDPISGHATLYWYRQILGQGPELLVQFQDESVVDDSQLPKDRFSAERLKGVDSTLKIQPAELGDSAMYLCASTSATYEQYFGPGTRLTVT.

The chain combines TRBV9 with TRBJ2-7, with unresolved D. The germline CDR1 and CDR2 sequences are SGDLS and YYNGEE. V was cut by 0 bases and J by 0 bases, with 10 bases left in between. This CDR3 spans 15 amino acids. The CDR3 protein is CASSVGAVTSYEQYF. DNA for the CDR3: TGTGCCAGCAGCGTAGGCGCAGTTACCTCCTACGAGCAGTACTTC.

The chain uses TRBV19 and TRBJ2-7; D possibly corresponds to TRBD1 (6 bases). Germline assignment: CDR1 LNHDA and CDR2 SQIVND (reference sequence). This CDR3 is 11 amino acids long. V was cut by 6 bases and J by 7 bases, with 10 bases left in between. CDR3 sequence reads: CASRQRGEQYF. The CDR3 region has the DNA TGTGCCAGTAGACAAAGGGGGGAGCAGTACTTC. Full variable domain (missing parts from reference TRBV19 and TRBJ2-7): DGGITQSPKYLFRKEGQNVTLSCEQNLNHDAMYWYRQDPGQGLRLIYYSQIVNDFQKGDIAEGYSVSREKKESFPLTVTSAQKNPTAFYLCASRQRGEQYFGPGTRLTVT.

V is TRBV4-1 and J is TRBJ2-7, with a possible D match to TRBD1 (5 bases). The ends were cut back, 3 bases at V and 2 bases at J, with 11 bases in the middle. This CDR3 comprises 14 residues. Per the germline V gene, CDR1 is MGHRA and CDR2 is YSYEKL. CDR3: CASSHIVGAYEQYF. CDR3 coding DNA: TGCGCCAGCAGCCACATTGTAGGGGCCTACGAGCAGTACTTC.

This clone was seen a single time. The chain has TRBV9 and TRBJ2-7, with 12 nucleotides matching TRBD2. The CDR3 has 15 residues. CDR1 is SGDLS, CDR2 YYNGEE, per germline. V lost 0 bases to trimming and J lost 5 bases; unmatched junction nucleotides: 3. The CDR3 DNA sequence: TGTGCCAGCAGCGTAGGGCTAGCGGGAGGGGACGAGCAGTACTTC. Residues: CASSVGLAGGDEQYF.

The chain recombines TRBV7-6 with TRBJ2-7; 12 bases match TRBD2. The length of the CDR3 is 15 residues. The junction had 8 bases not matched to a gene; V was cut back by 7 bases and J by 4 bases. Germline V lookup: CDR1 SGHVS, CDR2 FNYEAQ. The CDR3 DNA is TGTGCCAGCACCCCTGGACTAGCGGGAACGTACGAGCAGTACTTC. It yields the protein CASTPGLAGTYEQYF.

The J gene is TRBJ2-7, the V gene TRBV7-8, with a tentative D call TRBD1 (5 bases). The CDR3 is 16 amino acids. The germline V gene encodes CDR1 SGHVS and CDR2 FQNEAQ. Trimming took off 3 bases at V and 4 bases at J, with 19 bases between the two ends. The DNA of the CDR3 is TGTGCCAGCAGCTTTGATAGGACCAGGGCCGGATACGAGCAGTACTTC. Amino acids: CASSFDRTRAGYEQYF.

This CDR3 is CASSQEQGANYGYTF. DNA for the CDR3: TGTGCCAGCAGCCAAGAACAGGGAGCTAACTATGGCTACACCTTC. This chain links TRBV14 with TRBJ1-2, with D possibly TRBD1 on 6 matching bases. V shed 0 bases and J shed 0 bases, with 8 bases lying between them. The CDR3 sequence is 15 residues long. The germline V gene has CDR1 SGHDN and CDR2 FVKESK.

The CDR3 is CASSRRQGQETQYF. CDR3 bases: TGTGCCAGCAGCAGACGACAGGGGCAAGAGACCCAGTACTTC. The V gene is TRBV5-8, the J gene TRBJ2-5; the match to TRBD1 covers 8 bases. The ends lost 4 bases at V and 2 bases at J; junction bases unmatched: 4. The CDR3 length is 14 residues. Germline assignment: CDR1 SGHTS and CDR2 YDEGEE.

CDR3 nucleotide sequence: TGTGCCATCGATCCCGAGACAGGGAACTATGGCTACACCTTC. Protein: CAIDPETGNYGYTF. J is TRBJ1-2 and V is TRBV10-3; 7 bases fit TRBD1. V shed 8 bases and J 2 bases; nucleotides not matched to a gene: 8. The CDR3 is 14 amino acids. CDR1 and CDR2 (germline): ENHRY, SYGVKD.

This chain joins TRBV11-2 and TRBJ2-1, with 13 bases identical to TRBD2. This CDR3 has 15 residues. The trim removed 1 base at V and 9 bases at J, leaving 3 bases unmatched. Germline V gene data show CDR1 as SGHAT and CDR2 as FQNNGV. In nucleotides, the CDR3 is TGTGCCAGCAGCTTAGGACTAGCGGGAGGCTTTGAGCAGTTCTTC. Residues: CASSLGLAGGFEQFF.

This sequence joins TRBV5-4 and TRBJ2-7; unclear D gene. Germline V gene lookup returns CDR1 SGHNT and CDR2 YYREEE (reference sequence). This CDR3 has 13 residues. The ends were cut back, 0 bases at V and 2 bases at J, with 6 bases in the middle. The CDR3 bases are TGTGCCAGCAGCTTGGACAGTCCCTACGAGCAGTACTTC. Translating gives CASSLDSPYEQYF.